The T cell receptor beta chain under discussion was sequenced for a study of T cell changes during pregnancy in multiple sclerosis. The V gene lost 8 bases and the J gene lost 0 bases, with 7 bases spanning the gap. CDR3 size: 13 residues. The germline V gene has CDR1 MNHEY and CDR2 SVGAGI. Profiling relied on immunoSEQ multiplex PCR, and the TCRdb table lists in-frame clones only, not all of them. Of about 44,000 clones listed, approximately 90% were seen once; the top ten hold roughly 1.2%. This chain links TRBV6-5 with TRBJ1-4; TRBD1 might be the D (6 bases). The clonotype comes from a female donor with multiple sclerosis, enrolled in a pregnancy study. The source was CD4+ T cells from peripheral blood mononuclear cells, collected after pregnancy. The CDR3 here is CASQGTTNEKLFF. CDR3 DNA sequence: TGTGCCAGCCAGGGGACAACTAATGAAAAACTGTTTTTT.